The rows below give T cell receptor beta chains drawn from one sample of a study of post-analysis software for immune sequencing data. Via MiXCR, TCRdb re-called the PCR reads, giving one row per CDR3 protein. In the table there are approximately 350,000 distinct CDR3 sequences, 30% to 45% of which are singletons. Specimen: blood. These TCRs come from a girl aged 10 to 17 with multiple sclerosis. The CDR3 runs from the conserved cysteine through the conserved F or W. Fields, in order: clone size, V gene, J gene, CDR3 protein. For some rows the clone size is stated as once, few or many, or as a class when expanded; others skip it.

>few|TRBV20-1|TRBJ2-5
CSAPPSGGAVETQYF
>NA|TRBV20-1|TRBJ2-7
CSARAAGSYYEQYF
>NA|TRBV12-3/TRBV12-4|TRBJ2-3
CASRMGLAGADTQYF
>NA|TRBV7-6|TRBJ2-1
CASSLGPTLGSSYNEQFF
>NA|TRBV5-1|TRBJ1-2
CASSARVRDGYTF
>NA|TRBV7-8|TRBJ2-1
CASSISLLVINEQFF
>NA|TRBV3-1|TRBJ2-7
CASSQVYGEQYF
>few|TRBV27|TRBJ2-7
CASSFTRQGRDQYF
>few|TRBV11-2|TRBJ2-1
CASSFEGFSRQFF
>once|TRBV12-3/TRBV12-4|TRBJ1-5
CASSSMGEQPQHF
>few|TRBV9|TRBJ2-3
CASSVAPGGGRTDTQYF
>NA|TRBV5-1|TRBJ1-2
CASSFGAGGDYGYTF
>NA|TRBV7-9|TRBJ2-5
CASSHIRGAQVQYF
>few|TRBV7-8|TRBJ2-5
CASSLTAGLVGQETQYF
>NA|TRBV6-5|TRBJ2-5
CASSYTGGQETQYF
>few|TRBV7-2|NA
CASRRTGETQYF
>NA|TRBV5-5|TRBJ1-5
CASNLGDRGRAQHF
>few|TRBV21-1|TRBJ2-1
CASSKGKIPMDNEQFF
>many|TRBV6-2/TRBV6-3|TRBJ2-1
CASRGSGAVFNEQFF
>once|TRBV5-1|TRBJ2-4
CASSLRGGYDIQYF
>NA|TRBV9|TRBJ1-4
CASSVGTANEKLFF
>NA|TRBV4-3|TRBJ2-1
CASSQEPRFNEQFF
>once|TRBV6-2/TRBV6-3|TRBJ2-1
CTSSSGPRTYNEQFF
>NA|TRBV3-1|TRBJ2-5
CASSQDNRRQYF
>NA|TRBV10-2|TRBJ1-5
CASSEVWADPRNQPQHF
>NA|TRBV4-3|TRBJ2-7
CASSRAERGTYEQYF